The entry below describes one TCR beta chain. Its recognized antigen is unknown. The sequencer listed for this sample is Illumina HiSeq 2000. The TCR beta cDNA libraries were made using 5'RACE template switching, a step that added both a universal primer site and unique molecular identifiers. cDNA synthesis was primed from the TCR beta constant segment and was followed by two successive PCR amplification steps. Processing in the source paper ran as follows. MIGEC was used to demultiplex reads and group the reads by UMI, and MiTCR was used to assemble and quantify clonotypes. Only TCR cDNA sequences supported by at least two reads were kept to exclude erroneous sequences. The tcR package was used for downstream repertoire analysis, and clonotypes were matched across fractions by CDR3 nucleotide sequence plus V segment. VDJmatch was used to annotate antigen specificity against VDJdb, with one amino acid substitution allowed in CDR3. TCRdb reprocessed the reads into one record per CDR3 protein sequence, lacking DNA. Clone size and V and J calls follow TCRdb, not the original study. The sample table records about 540,000 distinct CDR3 sequences. The top ten hold under 4.5% of the sample.

The data were taken from a study of T cells expressing NK-cell markers (dated by TCRdb to the early 2020s). About the investigation overall: Three sorted T-cell subsets (CD3+CD56+NKG2C+, CD3+CD56+NKG2C- and CD3+CD56-NKG2C+) from fewer than 10 donors had their TCR beta-chain repertoires profiled. Among the eight sequenced donors, seven were HCMV-seropositive and one was HCMV-seronegative. The study sequenced eight donors, all healthy volunteers chosen at random: three men and five women. Libraries were sequenced as 2 x 150 bp reads on Illumina HiSeq 2000/2500, MiSeq or NextSeq. General study outcomes and caveats: Those dominant clonotypes were again the most abundant among CD3+CD56-NKG2C+ cells in four donors, at roughly 28.3-65%. In 5 to 7 donors, the dominant CD3+CD56+NKG2C+ clonotypes ranked among the top 10 CD8+ clonotypes, making up 1.0-7.0% of CD8+ T cells. Whether the expanded NKG2C-expressing T cell clones were specific for HCMV antigens was left unclear.

HCMV serostatus was determined by detecting HCMV-specific IgG in serum with a commercial ELISA kit. Peripheral blood mononuclear cells were isolated from blood by Ficoll density gradient centrifugation. From the cysteine up to the phenylalanine, the CDR3 has a length of 18 residues. No DNA is recorded. From the germline V gene, CDR1 is MDHEN and CDR2 is SYDVKM. Recombination joined TRBV28 with TRBJ2-3; the TCRdb call, TRBD1, lacks DNA for checking. Sequenced material: blood T cells: a sorted CD56 or NKG2C T cell subset, CD4+ or CD8+ T cells, or bulk PBMC T cells (not recorded which). The receptor was derived from a man younger than 30 in good health. Donor details come from another sample of the same person, matched by shared clones. The CDR3 protein is CASSSSRLQGTYTDTQYF.